Shown below are 5 T cell receptor beta chains from a single sample sequenced in a study of response to subunit inactivated influenza vaccine. TCRdb used MiXCR to reprocess the RT-PCR reads, holding one entry per CDR3 protein. This table holds hundreds of thousands of distinct CDR3 sequences, around a sixth found once. The sample consisted of PBMCs from blood, taken roughly 12 days after vaccination. These receptors all come from a man aged 45 to 65 who received an inactivated influenza vaccine.

The chain uses TRBV15 and TRBJ1-4; D is undetermined. Germline-derived CDR1 and CDR2 are LNHNV and YYDKDF (reference sequence). Trimming removed 0 bases from V and 6 bases from J, with 5 bases in between. CDR3 length: 13 amino acids. The CDR3 sequence is CATSRDHHEKLFF. The CDR3 coding sequence is TGTGCCACCAGCAGAGACCATCATGAAAAACTGTTTTTT. The complete variable domain, with remaining parts taken from reference TRBV15 and TRBJ1-4, reads DAMVIQNPRYQVTQFGKPVTLSCSQTLNHNVMYWYQQKSSQAPKLLFHYYDKDFNNEADTPDNFQSRRPNTSFCFLDIRSPGLGDTAMYLCATSRDHHEKLFFGSGTQLSVL.

The V gene is TRBV21-1, the J gene TRBJ2-2. TRBV21-1 is marked as a pseudogene. CDR3 length: 12 amino acids. The CDR3 spells CASIRITGELFF. Here the CDR3 DNA reads TGTGCCAGCATACGTATAACCGGGGAGCTGTTTTTT.

This clonotype came up a few times. V is TRBV7-2 and J is TRBJ2-3; weak D call: TRBD1 (6 bases). This CDR3 spans 16 amino acids. Germline-derived CDR1 and CDR2 are SGHTA and FQGNSA. Trimming removed 5 bases at V and 4 bases at J, with 19 bases between. The DNA of the CDR3 is TGTGCCAGCAGCCAACAGGGTTTATTAGCCGCAGATACGCAGTATTTT. It is translated as CASSQQGLLAADTQYF.

This chain uses TRBV13 with TRBJ2-6; 13 bases are a match to TRBD2. The V gene's germline CDR1 is PRHDT and CDR2 FYEKMQ (reference sequence). The CDR3 runs 18 residues. The V and J ends lost 2 bases and 4 bases, in that order; junction bases with no gene match: 5. The CDR3 nucleotides read TGTGCCAGCAGCTTACCACTAGCGGGAGGGTCCGGGGCCAACGTCCTGACTTTC. Amino acids: CASSLPLAGGSGANVLTF.

This clonotype has more than one count but fewer than ten. DNA of the CDR3: TGTGCCAGCAGCGTCGGGGGGGTCTATAATTCACCCCTCCACTTT. Residues: CASSVGGVYNSPLHF. The J gene is TRBJ1-6, the V gene TRBV5-4, with D possibly TRBD1 on 5 matching bases. The CDR3 runs 15 residues. Deletions cut 4 bases from V and 3 bases from J, with 11 bases between. Germline V gene data show CDR1 as SGHNT and CDR2 as YYREEE (reference sequence).